A selection of T cell receptor beta chains follows, all from one sample in a study of low-dose radiotherapy and immunotherapy resistance in tumors. TCRdb analysed the reads with MiXCR anew, one entry per CDR3 protein. The repertoire holds tens of thousands of distinct CDR3 sequences, 15% to 20% seen once, with about 2.5% in the top ten. The sequenced sample was PBMCs, obtained before treatment. Receptor source: a male donor with prostate cancer. Both conserved end residues are part of each CDR3. The D gene is left open where the match is weak. A row's size may be missing; if present it is once, few, many or a size class.

v_gene: TRBV6-2/TRBV6-3
abundance: many
len: 15
j_gene: TRBJ2-1
d_gene: TRBD2
CDR3aa: CASSPTSGGWNEQFF
CDR3nt: TGTGCCAGCAGCCCGACTAGCGGGGGCTGGAATGAGCAGTTCTTC

v_gene: TRBV6-8
abundance: -
len: 11
j_gene: TRBJ2-7
d_gene: -
CDR3aa: CASRQGSEQYF
CDR3nt: TGTGCCAGCAGGCAGGGTTCCGAGCAGTACTTC

v_gene: TRBV6-5
abundance: many
len: 15
j_gene: TRBJ2-2
d_gene: -
CDR3aa: CASSYSTIRPGELFF
CDR3nt: TGTGCCAGCAGTTACTCGACCATCAGGCCCGGGGAGCTGTTTTTT

v_gene: TRBV7-9
abundance: -
len: 16
j_gene: TRBJ2-1
d_gene: TRBD1
CDR3aa: CASSKQTGGAYNEQFF
CDR3nt: TGTGCCAGCAGCAAACAGACAGGGGGCGCCTACAATGAGCAGTTCTTC

v_gene: TRBV27
abundance: -
len: 16
j_gene: TRBJ2-5
d_gene: TRBD1
CDR3aa: CATSPGTGATEETQYF
CDR3nt: TGTGCCACCAGCCCCGGGACAGGGGCGACAGAAGAGACCCAGTACTTC

v_gene: TRBV6-2/TRBV6-3
abundance: many
len: 16
j_gene: TRBJ1-1
d_gene: TRBD1
CDR3aa: CASNDDRGLPGAEAFF
CDR3nt: TGTGCCAGCAACGACGACAGGGGCCTACCCGGGGCCGAAGCTTTCTTT

v_gene: TRBV28
abundance: -
len: 12
j_gene: TRBJ2-5
d_gene: -
CDR3aa: CASSLRPETQYF
CDR3nt: TGTGCCAGCAGCCTAAGGCCCGAGACCCAGTACTTC

v_gene: TRBV28
abundance: many
len: 14
j_gene: TRBJ2-3
d_gene: -
CDR3aa: CASSLDSYTDTQYF
CDR3nt: TGTGCCAGCAGTTTAGACAGTTACACAGATACGCAGTATTTT

v_gene: TRBV4-1
abundance: many
len: 13
j_gene: TRBJ1-1
d_gene: -
CDR3aa: CASSPPGRPEAFF
CDR3nt: TGCGCCAGCAGCCCACCGGGCAGGCCTGAAGCTTTCTTT

v_gene: TRBV7-8
abundance: many
len: 17
j_gene: TRBJ2-2
d_gene: TRBD2
CDR3aa: CASSSGLAGGSAGELFF
CDR3nt: TGTGCCAGCAGCTCCGGACTAGCGGGGGGGTCGGCCGGGGAGCTGTTTTTT

v_gene: TRBV6-5
abundance: many
len: 15
j_gene: TRBJ2-7
d_gene: TRBD1
CDR3aa: CASSYSGTGGYEQYF
CDR3nt: TGTGCCAGCAGTTACTCCGGGACAGGGGGCTACGAGCAGTACTTC

v_gene: TRBV19
abundance: many
len: 14
j_gene: TRBJ2-2
d_gene: -
CDR3aa: CASWDIANTGELFF
CDR3nt: TGTGCCAGTTGGGATATCGCGAACACCGGGGAGCTGTTTTTT

v_gene: TRBV12-3/TRBV12-4
abundance: many
len: 14
j_gene: TRBJ1-5
d_gene: -
CDR3aa: CASTRGLGNQPQHF
CDR3nt: TGTGCCAGCACCCGTGGTTTGGGCAATCAGCCCCAGCATTTT

v_gene: TRBV7-6
abundance: many
len: 16
j_gene: TRBJ2-5
d_gene: -
CDR3aa: CASSLGLSSTQETQYF
CDR3nt: TGTGCCAGCAGCTTAGGTTTGAGTTCCACGCAAGAGACCCAGTACTTC

v_gene: TRBV12-3/TRBV12-4
abundance: many
len: 13
j_gene: TRBJ2-1
d_gene: -
CDR3aa: CASLTQTYNEQFF
CDR3nt: TGTGCCAGCCTGACCCAAACCTACAATGAGCAGTTCTTC

v_gene: TRBV30
abundance: many
len: 16
j_gene: TRBJ2-3
d_gene: TRBD2
CDR3aa: CAWSASSGRAGDTQYF
CDR3nt: TGTGCCTGGAGCGCCTCTAGCGGGCGGGCCGGAGATACGCAGTATTTT

v_gene: TRBV11-1
abundance: many
len: 13
j_gene: TRBJ2-2
d_gene: -
CDR3aa: CASSTRDGGELFF
CDR3nt: TGTGCCAGCAGCACTAGGGACGGCGGGGAGCTGTTTTTT

v_gene: TRBV6-1
abundance: many
len: 14
j_gene: TRBJ2-2
d_gene: -
CDR3aa: CASSEGLNTGELFF
CDR3nt: TGTGCCAGCAGTGAAGGGTTGAATACCGGGGAGCTGTTTTTT

v_gene: TRBV7-8
abundance: many
len: 12
j_gene: TRBJ2-7
d_gene: -
CDR3aa: CASSLVGGQQYF
CDR3nt: TGTGCCAGCAGCCTAGTTGGAGGGCAGCAGTACTTC

v_gene: TRBV15
abundance: many
len: 14
j_gene: TRBJ1-2
d_gene: -
CDR3aa: CATSHRTVDYGYTF
CDR3nt: TGTGCCACCAGCCACAGGACAGTCGACTATGGCTACACCTTC

v_gene: TRBV7-9
abundance: many
len: 14
j_gene: TRBJ2-3
d_gene: -
CDR3aa: CASSSYIGLDTQYF
CDR3nt: TGTGCCAGCAGCTCCTATATAGGGCTAGATACGCAGTATTTT

v_gene: TRBV4-1
abundance: -
len: 15
j_gene: TRBJ2-1
d_gene: -
CDR3aa: CASSQRQASLNEQFF
CDR3nt: TGCGCCAGCAGCCAAAGGCAGGCTTCTCTCAATGAGCAGTTCTTC

v_gene: TRBV15
abundance: many
len: 15
j_gene: TRBJ2-7
d_gene: -
CDR3aa: CATSRGRGYGDEQYF
CDR3nt: TGTGCCACCAGCAGAGGTCGAGGATATGGAGACGAGCAGTACTTC

v_gene: TRBV6-2/TRBV6-3
abundance: -
len: 13
j_gene: TRBJ1-4
d_gene: TRBD1
CDR3aa: CASYGQGYEKLFF
CDR3nt: TGTGCCAGCTATGGACAGGGATATGAAAAACTGTTTTTT

v_gene: TRBV20-1
abundance: many
len: 15
j_gene: TRBJ2-7
d_gene: TRBD1
CDR3aa: CSARAPGQGAYEQYF
CDR3nt: TGCAGTGCTAGAGCCCCGGGACAGGGGGCCTACGAGCAGTACTTC

v_gene: TRBV9
abundance: many
len: 14
j_gene: TRBJ2-1
d_gene: -
CDR3aa: CASSPMTVNNEQFF
CDR3nt: TGTGCCAGCAGCCCGATGACAGTCAACAATGAGCAGTTCTTC

v_gene: TRBV3-1
abundance: -
len: 16
j_gene: TRBJ2-1
d_gene: TRBD2
CDR3aa: CASSQVSGGAYNEQFF
CDR3nt: TGTGCCAGCAGCCAAGTATCGGGGGGTGCATACAATGAGCAGTTCTTC

v_gene: TRBV7-8
abundance: many
len: 16
j_gene: TRBJ2-2
d_gene: TRBD2
CDR3aa: CASSLASGGATGELFF
CDR3nt: TGTGCCAGCAGCTTAGCCAGCGGGGGGGCCACCGGGGAGCTGTTTTTT

v_gene: TRBV10-3
abundance: many
len: 14
j_gene: TRBJ2-1
d_gene: -
CDR3aa: CATTLAKESNEQFF
CDR3nt: TGTGCCACGACACTAGCAAAAGAATCCAATGAGCAGTTCTTC

v_gene: TRBV6-6
abundance: many
len: 17
j_gene: TRBJ2-5
d_gene: TRBD2
CDR3aa: CASSYWLAGDEEETQYF
CDR3nt: TGTGCCAGCAGTTACTGGCTAGCGGGGGACGAGGAAGAGACCCAGTACTTC

v_gene: TRBV18
abundance: many
len: 15
j_gene: TRBJ1-3
d_gene: -
CDR3aa: CASSPPGFSGNTIYF
CDR3nt: TGTGCCAGCTCACCACCGGGGTTCTCTGGAAACACCATATATTTT

v_gene: TRBV13
abundance: few
len: 17
j_gene: TRBJ1-5
d_gene: TRBD1
CDR3aa: CASSENQGQGLGQPQHF
CDR3nt: TGTGCCAGCAGTGAGAACCAGGGACAGGGCCTTGGGCAGCCCCAGCATTTT

v_gene: TRBV2
abundance: many
len: 15
j_gene: TRBJ2-3
d_gene: -
CDR3aa: CASSAQGGLTDTQYF
CDR3nt: TGTGCCAGCAGTGCCCAGGGGGGGCTCACAGATACGCAGTATTTT

v_gene: TRBV5-1
abundance: -
len: 15
j_gene: TRBJ2-5
d_gene: TRBD1
CDR3aa: CASSSGTGAQETQYF
CDR3nt: TGCGCCAGCAGCTCCGGGACAGGGGCCCAAGAGACCCAGTACTTC

v_gene: TRBV29-1
abundance: many
len: 14
j_gene: TRBJ1-5
d_gene: -
CDR3aa: CSVSQQGSNQPQHF
CDR3nt: TGCAGCGTGTCCCAACAGGGTTCCAATCAGCCCCAGCATTTT

v_gene: TRBV19
abundance: many
len: 12
j_gene: TRBJ2-3
d_gene: -
CDR3aa: CASSYTTDTQYF
CDR3nt: TGTGCCAGTAGTTATACCACAGATACGCAGTATTTT

v_gene: TRBV5-1
abundance: many
len: 18
j_gene: TRBJ2-3
d_gene: -
CDR3aa: CASSLWPETGGGTDTQYF
CDR3nt: TGCGCCAGCAGCTTGTGGCCCGAGACGGGGGGCGGGACAGATACGCAGTATTTT

v_gene: TRBV5-6
abundance: many
len: 14
j_gene: TRBJ1-5
d_gene: -
CDR3aa: CASSWGPGNQPQHF
CDR3nt: TGTGCCAGCAGCTGGGGGCCAGGGAATCAGCCCCAGCATTTT

v_gene: TRBV5-5
abundance: -
len: 15
j_gene: TRBJ2-4
d_gene: TRBD1
CDR3aa: CASSPNRGRKNIQYF
CDR3nt: TGTGCCAGCAGCCCGAACAGGGGGCGCAAAAACATTCAGTACTTC

v_gene: TRBV25-1
abundance: many
len: 17
j_gene: TRBJ1-1
d_gene: -
CDR3aa: CASSEGGGFYSNTEAFF
CDR3nt: TGTGCCAGCAGTGAAGGCGGTGGGTTTTACTCGAACACTGAAGCTTTCTTT

v_gene: TRBV6-5
abundance: many
len: 13
j_gene: TRBJ1-1
d_gene: -
CDR3aa: CASSWDIRTEAFF
CDR3nt: TGTGCCAGCAGCTGGGACATACGGACTGAAGCTTTCTTT

v_gene: TRBV24-1
abundance: -
len: 14
j_gene: TRBJ2-1
d_gene: -
CDR3aa: CATSDRRQNNEQFF
CDR3nt: TGTGCCACCAGTGATCGGAGACAGAACAATGAGCAGTTCTTC

v_gene: TRBV7-8
abundance: many
len: 14
j_gene: TRBJ2-3
d_gene: TRBD2
CDR3aa: CASSFLGGGDTQYF
CDR3nt: TGTGCCAGCAGCTTCTTGGGCGGGGGGGATACGCAGTATTTT

v_gene: TRBV7-6
abundance: many
len: 12
j_gene: TRBJ2-1
d_gene: -
CDR3aa: CASSLAHNEQFF
CDR3nt: TGTGCCAGCAGCTTAGCCCACAATGAGCAGTTCTTC

v_gene: TRBV18
abundance: many
len: 18
j_gene: TRBJ2-3
d_gene: TRBD2
CDR3aa: CASSPPTSGGTYTDTQYF
CDR3nt: TGTGCCAGCTCACCGCCGACTAGCGGGGGGACCTACACAGATACGCAGTATTTT

v_gene: TRBV4-1
abundance: many
len: 15
j_gene: TRBJ2-5
d_gene: -
CDR3aa: CASSQLDGVTGTQYF
CDR3nt: TGCGCCAGCAGCCAATTGGACGGGGTAACGGGGACCCAGTACTTC

v_gene: TRBV18
abundance: many
len: 18
j_gene: TRBJ1-2
d_gene: -
CDR3aa: CASSPTTGTGGANYGYTF
CDR3nt: TGTGCCAGCTCACCAACGACTGGGACCGGCGGGGCTAACTATGGCTACACCTTC

v_gene: TRBV7-3
abundance: many
len: 12
j_gene: TRBJ2-3
d_gene: -
CDR3aa: CASSSDFDTQYF
CDR3nt: TGTGCCAGCAGCTCCGATTTCGATACGCAGTATTTT

v_gene: TRBV11-2
abundance: many
len: 16
j_gene: TRBJ2-7
d_gene: TRBD1
CDR3aa: CASSPPPGTGTYEQYF
CDR3nt: TGTGCCAGCAGCCCCCCCCCAGGGACAGGGACCTACGAGCAGTACTTC

v_gene: TRBV11-2
abundance: many
len: 16
j_gene: TRBJ2-5
d_gene: TRBD2
CDR3aa: CASSLGPLAGVETQYF
CDR3nt: TGTGCCAGCAGCTTAGGCCCACTAGCGGGGGTGGAGACCCAGTACTTC